What follows are 17 T cell receptor beta chains derived from one specimen sequenced in a study of T cell responses to AZD1222 COVID-19 vaccine. The protocol was immunoSEQ multiplex PCR, while the TCRdb copy is restricted to in-frame clones and leaves out a portion. The sample has 150,000 to 200,000 clones, 70% to 90% seen once; the top ten hold roughly 0.49%. The sequencing used peripheral blood, collected on day 0 of AZD1222 vaccination. Source of these receptors: an adult in good health.

This clone was seen a single time. This chain joins TRBV6-2 or TRBV6-3 and TRBJ2-7; D not certain. V lost 4 bases to trimming and J lost 6 bases, with 13 bases between them. Per the germline V gene, CDR1 is MNHEY and CDR2 is SVGEGT. The CDR3 covers 13 residues. This CDR3 reads CASSSEQFTEQYF. CDR3 DNA: TGTGCCAGCAGTTCCGAACAGTTCACCGAGCAGTACTTC.

This clone is a singleton in its sample. The chain is built from TRBV7-8 and TRBJ2-7, with a possible D match to TRBD1 (6 bases). CDR3 length: 15 amino acids. Germline CDR1 reads SGHVS; CDR2 reads FQNEAQ. V was cut by 4 bases and J by 0 bases, with 13 bases left in between. CDR3 sequence reads: CASSSGQTLSYEQYF. The CDR3 nucleotides read TGTGCCAGCAGCTCCGGACAGACTCTCTCCTACGAGCAGTACTTC.

V is TRBV12-3 or TRBV12-4 and J is TRBJ2-1, with D perhaps matching TRBD1 (5 bases). Trimming removed 5 bases from V and 12 bases from J, with 11 bases in between. CDR3 length: 11 residues. The CDR3 coding sequence is TGTGCCAGCAGTCTAACCCAGGGGCAGTTCTTC. Amino acid sequence: CASSLTQGQFF.

The chain uses TRBV4-1 and TRBJ2-7; TRBD1 agrees at 9 bases. CDR3 length: 15 amino acids. V gave up 6 bases and J gave up 7 bases; unmatched junction bases: 13. The germline gives CDR1 MGHRA, CDR2 YSYEKL. CDR3 residues: CASSVLNRGLREQYF. The CDR3, as DNA: TGCGCCAGCAGTGTCCTTAACAGGGGGCTCCGAGAGCAGTACTTC.

The rearrangement joins TRBV13 to TRBJ1-6, with D maybe TRBD1 (6 bases). Trimming stripped 5 bases from V and 6 bases from J, with 14 bases between. There are 15 residues in the CDR3. Germline V gene data show CDR1 as PRHDT and CDR2 as FYEKMQ (reference sequence). The CDR3 loop reads CASSPGQRTNSPLHF. The CDR3, as DNA: TGTGCCAGCAGCCCCGGACAGCGGACTAATTCACCCCTCCACTTT.

The chain links TRBV28 to TRBJ1-1; TRBD1 agrees at 10 bases. Germline V gene lookup returns CDR1 MDHEN and CDR2 SYDVKM. With V trimmed by 6 bases and J by 2 bases, 12 bases remained unmatched. This CDR3 contains 17 residues. The CDR3 DNA sequence: TGTGCCAGCAGGTTTGTTCGGACAGGGGGACTTAACACTGAAGCTTTCTTT. This gives the protein CASRFVRTGGLNTEAFF.

CDR3 amino acids: CAISGEEGSYGYTF. As DNA, the CDR3 is TGTGCCATCAGTGGGGAGGAAGGTAGCTATGGCTACACCTTC. The chain joins TRBV10-3 to TRBJ1-2; D call uncertain. There are 14 residues in the CDR3. The V gene lost 4 bases and the J gene lost 4 bases, with 13 bases spanning the gap. Germline CDR1 and CDR2: ENHRY and SYGVKD.

The V call is TRBV14, the J call TRBJ2-3; D not certain. This CDR3 contains 12 residues. Looked up from germline, CDR1 is SGHDN and CDR2 is FVKESK. The germline V and J ends were trimmed by 4 bases and 2 bases, with 4 bases remaining between them. CDR3 loop: CASSPFTDTQYF. The CDR3 DNA reads as TGTGCCAGCAGCCCCTTCACAGATACGCAGTATTTT. The entire variable domain, with the rest obtained from reference TRBV14 and TRBJ2-3, is as follows: EAGVTQFPSHSVIEKGQTVTLRCDPISGHDNLYWYRRVMGKEIKFLLHFVKESKQDESGMPNNRFLAERTGGTYSTLKVQPAELEDSGVYFCASSPFTDTQYFGPGTRLTVL.

CDR3 region: CASSETRAGGSNTGELFF. The DNA for the CDR3 is TGTGCCAGCAGTGAAACCCGAGCGGGGGGGTCAAACACCGGGGAGCTGTTTTTT. The chain joins TRBV25-1 to TRBJ2-2, with 10 bases lining up with TRBD2. The germline V gene has CDR1 MGHDK and CDR2 SYGVNS. The CDR3 contains 18 residues. Unmatched junction bases numbered 8, after V lost 2 bases and J lost 2 bases.

This sequence joins TRBV27 and TRBJ2-2, with 8 bases that match TRBD2. Trimming took 0 bases from V and 5 from J; bases not matched to a gene: 11. This CDR3 is built from 18 residues. Germline V CDR1 and CDR2: MNHEY, SMNVEV (reference sequence). The CDR3 spells CASSLSPRLAGVTGELFF. The DNA of the CDR3 is TGTGCCAGCAGTTTATCGCCGAGGCTAGCGGGTGTTACCGGGGAGCTGTTTTTT.

The genes are TRBV7-6 and TRBJ1-1, with 9 bases lining up with TRBD1. Germline V gene lookup returns CDR1 SGHVS and CDR2 FNYEAQ. The ends lost 5 bases at V and 1 base at J; junction bases unmatched: 8. This CDR3 is built from 16 residues. The CDR3 loop reads CASSLDRGKANTEAFF. The CDR3 nucleotides read TGTGCCAGCAGCCTCGACAGGGGGAAGGCGAACACTGAAGCTTTCTTT.

The rearrangement links TRBV6-2 or TRBV6-3 to TRBJ1-6, with D uncertain. The germline V and J ends were trimmed by 2 bases and 4 bases, with 6 bases remaining between them. The CDR3 extends over 14 amino acids. Germline V gene sequence: CDR1 MNHEY, CDR2 SVGEGT. DNA of the CDR3: TGTGCCAGCAGTTACGCCAGTTATAATTCACCCCTCCACTTT. Translating it yields CASSYASYNSPLHF.

This chain connects TRBV30 to TRBJ2-5, with 12 nucleotides matching TRBD2. Trimming cost V 5 bases and J 2 bases; bases outside gene matches: 3. CDR3 length: 14 amino acids. CDR1 GTSNPN and CDR2 SVGIG come from the germline V gene (reference sequence). The CDR3 region has the DNA TGTGCCTGGTCTAGCGGGGGGGATCAAGAGACCCAGTACTTC. It translates to CAWSSGGDQETQYF.

The chain combines TRBV5-1 with TRBJ1-5; TRBD1 matches at 9 bases. CDR1 and CDR2 from the germline V gene are SGHRS and YFSETQ. This CDR3 comprises 18 residues. Trimming at V came to 4 bases and at J to 0 bases, leaving 11 bases not matched to a gene. CDR3 DNA: TGCGCCAGCAGCCCATACGGGACAGGGCTTTGTAGCAATCAGCCCCAGCATTTT. Residues: CASSPYGTGLCSNQPQHF.

V and J are TRBV7-9 and TRBJ1-2, with 7 bases aligning to TRBD1. The germline V gene encodes CDR1 SEHNR and CDR2 FQNEAQ (reference sequence). The CDR3 extends over 15 amino acids. V shed 0 bases, J shed 8 bases, and the junction held 9 bases outside the gene matches. The CDR3 protein is CASSLAGTAGGGYTF. CDR3 in DNA: TGTGCCAGCAGCTTAGCCGGGACAGCCGGAGGAGGCTACACCTTC.

This chain connects TRBV29-1 to TRBJ2-7; 10 bases match TRBD1. Germline V gene lookup returns CDR1 SQVTM and CDR2 ANQGSEA. V dropped 4 bases and J dropped 5; count of bases not matched to a gene: 2. This CDR3 region has 12 residues. CDR3 region: CSVGDRGNEQYF. As DNA, the CDR3 is TGCAGCGTTGGGGACAGGGGCAACGAGCAGTACTTC.

This sequence joins TRBV6-5 and TRBJ2-7; 9 bases are a match to TRBD1. The germline V gene has CDR1 MNHEY and CDR2 SVGAGI. This CDR3 has 15 amino acids. The ends lost 6 bases at V and 1 base at J; junction bases unmatched: 7. The CDR3 DNA reads as TGTGCCAGCAGAGAGCCGGGACAGGGTTCCTACGAGCAGTACTTC. This codes for CASREPGQGSYEQYF.